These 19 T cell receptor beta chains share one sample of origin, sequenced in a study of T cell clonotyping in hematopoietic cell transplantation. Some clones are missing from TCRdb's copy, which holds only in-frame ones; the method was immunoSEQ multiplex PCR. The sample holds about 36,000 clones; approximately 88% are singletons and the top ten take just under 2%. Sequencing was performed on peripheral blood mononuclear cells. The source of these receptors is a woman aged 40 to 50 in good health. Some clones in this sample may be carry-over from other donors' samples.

CDR3 in amino acids: CASRRDRGRGGELFF. The CDR3 DNA reads as TGTGCCAGCAGACGGGACAGGGGTAGGGGCGGGGAGCTGTTTTTT. The chain carries TRBV7-2 and TRBJ2-2, with 10 bases aligning to TRBD1. Germline V lookup: CDR1 SGHTA, CDR2 FQGNSA. With 6 bases clipped from V and 7 bases from J, the junction kept 8 bases outside the gene matches. The length of the CDR3 is 15 residues.

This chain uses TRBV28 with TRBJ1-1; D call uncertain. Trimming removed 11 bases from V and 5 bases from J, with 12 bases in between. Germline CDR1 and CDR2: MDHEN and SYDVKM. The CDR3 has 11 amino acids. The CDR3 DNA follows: TGTGCCGCGCTCACGGCGACTGAAGCTTTCTTT. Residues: CAALTATEAFF.

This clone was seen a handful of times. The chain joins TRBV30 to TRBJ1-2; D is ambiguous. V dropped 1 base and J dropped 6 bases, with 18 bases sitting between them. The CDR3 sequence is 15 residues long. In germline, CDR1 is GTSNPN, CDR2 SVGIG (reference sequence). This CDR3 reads CAWSEGATEKNGYTF. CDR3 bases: TGTGCCTGGAGTGAGGGAGCGACGGAGAAGAATGGCTACACCTTC.

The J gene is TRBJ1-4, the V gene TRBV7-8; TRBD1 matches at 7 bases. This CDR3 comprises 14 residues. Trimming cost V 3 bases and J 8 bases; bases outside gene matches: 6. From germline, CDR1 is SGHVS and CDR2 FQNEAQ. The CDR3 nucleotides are TGTGCCAGCAGCTTGTCTCGACAGGGCGAAAAACTGTTTTTT. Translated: CASSLSRQGEKLFF.

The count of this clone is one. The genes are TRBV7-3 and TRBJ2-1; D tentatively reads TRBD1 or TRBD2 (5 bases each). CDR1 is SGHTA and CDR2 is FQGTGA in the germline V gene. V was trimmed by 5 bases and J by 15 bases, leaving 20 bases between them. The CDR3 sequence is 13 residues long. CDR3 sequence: CASSTQGDRLMFF. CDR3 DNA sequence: TGTGCCAGCAGCACCCAGGGAGATAGGTTGATGTTCTTC.

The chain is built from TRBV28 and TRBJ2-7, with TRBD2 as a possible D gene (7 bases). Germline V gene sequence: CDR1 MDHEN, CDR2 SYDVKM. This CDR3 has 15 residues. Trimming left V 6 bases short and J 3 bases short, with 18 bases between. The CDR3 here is CASRPGGWEGYEQYF. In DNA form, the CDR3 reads TGTGCCAGCAGGCCGGGGGGCTGGGAGGGCTACGAGCAGTACTTC. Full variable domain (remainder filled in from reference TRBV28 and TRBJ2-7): DVKVTQSSRYLVKRTGEKVFLECVQDMDHENMFWYRQDPGLGLRLIYFSYDVKMKEKGDIPEGYSVSREKKERFSLILESASTNQTSMYLCASRPGGWEGYEQYFGPGTRLTVT.

DNA of the CDR3: TGTGCCAGCAGTGAGCGGGGGAACACTGAAGCTTTCTTT. This sequence encodes CASSERGNTEAFF. The rearrangement joins TRBV2 to TRBJ1-1; D is uncertain. The CDR3 length is 13 residues. Trimming took off 3 bases at V and 1 base at J, with 6 bases between the two ends. Germline CDR1 reads SNHLY; CDR2 reads FYNNEI.

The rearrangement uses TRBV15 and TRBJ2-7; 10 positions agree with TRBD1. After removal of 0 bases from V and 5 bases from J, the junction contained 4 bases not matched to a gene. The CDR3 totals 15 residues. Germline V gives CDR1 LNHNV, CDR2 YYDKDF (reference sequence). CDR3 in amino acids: CATSRDSGQGNEQYF. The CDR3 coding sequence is TGTGCCACCAGCAGAGATTCGGGACAGGGGAACGAGCAGTACTTC.

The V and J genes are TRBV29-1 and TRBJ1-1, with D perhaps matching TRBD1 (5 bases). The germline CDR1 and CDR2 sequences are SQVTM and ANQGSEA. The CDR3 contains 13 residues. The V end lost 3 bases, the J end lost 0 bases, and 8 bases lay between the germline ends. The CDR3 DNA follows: TGCAGCGTTGAGGGGCAGTTGAACACTGAAGCTTTCTTT. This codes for CSVEGQLNTEAFF.

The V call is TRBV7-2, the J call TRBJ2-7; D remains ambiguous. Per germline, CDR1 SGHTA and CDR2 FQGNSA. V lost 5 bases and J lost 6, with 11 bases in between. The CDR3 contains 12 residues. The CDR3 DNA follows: TGTGCCAGCAGCCCACTTTTGGCCGAGCAGTACTTC. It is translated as CASSPLLAEQYF.

The DNA for the CDR3 is TGCGCCAGCAGCTTGAGAGCGAACTATGGCTACACCTTC. The encoded protein is CASSLRANYGYTF. The gene calls are TRBV5-1 and TRBJ1-2; D not certain. Germline CDR1 SGHRS, CDR2 YFSETQ. The V end was cut by 1 base, the J end by 2 bases, with 6 bases between. The CDR3 runs to 13 residues.

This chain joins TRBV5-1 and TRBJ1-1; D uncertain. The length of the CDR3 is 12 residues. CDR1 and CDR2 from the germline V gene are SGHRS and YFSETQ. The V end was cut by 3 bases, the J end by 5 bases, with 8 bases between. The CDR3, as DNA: TGCGCCAGCAGCTCCTTCGGGACTGAAGCTTTCTTT. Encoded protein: CASSSFGTEAFF.

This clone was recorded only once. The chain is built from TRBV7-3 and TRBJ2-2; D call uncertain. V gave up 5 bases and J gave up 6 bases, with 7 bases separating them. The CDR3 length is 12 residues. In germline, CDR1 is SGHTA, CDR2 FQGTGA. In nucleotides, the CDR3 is TGTGCCAGCAGCCCAGACTCCGGGGAGCTGTTTTTT. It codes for CASSPDSGELFF.

The CDR3 loop reads CASSIPPLTGYQPQHF. CDR3 DNA sequence: TGTGCCAGTAGTATTCCCCCCTTGACAGGGTATCAGCCCCAGCATTTT. V gene TRBV19 combines with J gene TRBJ1-5, with 7 bases fitting TRBD1. Germline CDR1 is LNHDA and CDR2 is SQIVND (reference sequence). V trimming: 3 bases; J trimming: 5 bases; junction bases outside the gene matches: 10. The CDR3 length is 16 residues.

The CDR3 protein is CASSLTDTQYF. As DNA, the CDR3 is TGTGCCAGCAGCCTCACAGATACGCAGTATTTT. The chain uses TRBV7-2 and TRBJ2-3; D remains unclear. There are 11 residues in the CDR3. The V end lost 5 bases, the J end lost 2 bases, and 2 bases lay between the germline ends. Per germline, CDR1 SGHTA and CDR2 FQGNSA.

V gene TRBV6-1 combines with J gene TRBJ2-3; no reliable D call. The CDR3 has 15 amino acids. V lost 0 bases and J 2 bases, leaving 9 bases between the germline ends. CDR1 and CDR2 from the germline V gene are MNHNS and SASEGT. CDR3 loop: CASSEARVNTDTQYF. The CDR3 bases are TGTGCCAGCAGTGAAGCGCGAGTAAACACAGATACGCAGTATTTT.

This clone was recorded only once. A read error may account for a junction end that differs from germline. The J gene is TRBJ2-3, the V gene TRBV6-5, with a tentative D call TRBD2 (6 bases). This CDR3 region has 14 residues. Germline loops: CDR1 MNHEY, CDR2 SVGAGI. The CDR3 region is CASSDSTSPDTQYF. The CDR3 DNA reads TGTGCCAGCAGTGACTCGACTAGTCCAGATACGCAGTATTTT.

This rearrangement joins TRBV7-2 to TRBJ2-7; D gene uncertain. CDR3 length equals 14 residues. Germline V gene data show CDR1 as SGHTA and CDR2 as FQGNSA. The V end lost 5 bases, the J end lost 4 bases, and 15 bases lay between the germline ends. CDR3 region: CASSTAGRRYEQYF. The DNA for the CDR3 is TGTGCCAGCAGCACCGCCGGACGGCGGTACGAGCAGTACTTC.

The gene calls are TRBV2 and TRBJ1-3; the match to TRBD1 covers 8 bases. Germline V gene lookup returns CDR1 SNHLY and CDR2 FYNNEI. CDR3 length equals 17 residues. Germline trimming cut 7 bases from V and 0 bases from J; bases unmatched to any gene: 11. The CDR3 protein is CASIDRGIVSSGNTIYF. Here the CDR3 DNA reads TGTGCCAGCATTGACAGGGGAATCGTAAGCTCTGGAAACACCATATATTTT. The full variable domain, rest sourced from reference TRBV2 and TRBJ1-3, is EPEVTQTPSHQVTQMGQEVILRCVPISNHLYFYWYRQILGQKVEFLVSFYNNEISEKSEIFDDQFSVERPDGSNFTLKIRSTKLEDSAMYFCASIDRGIVSSGNTIYFGEGSWLTVV.